The present TCR beta chain was sequenced within a study of T cell responses to AZD1222 COVID-19 vaccine. The repertoire was sequenced with immunoSEQ multiplex PCR; TCRdb's copy has only in-frame clones and lacks some. This table has roughly 180,000 clones, roughly 94% appearing once. Trimming took 4 bases from V and 6 from J, leaving 9 bases between them. The germline V gene encodes CDR1 LNHDA and CDR2 SQIVND (reference sequence). CDR3 size: 12 residues. The chain links TRBV19 to TRBJ1-2; possible D gene TRBD1, 5 bases. The sequence was collected from an adult who received the AZD1222 COVID-19 vaccine. The material sequenced was peripheral blood, taken 28 days after the second AZD1222 dose. The CDR3 loop reads CASSTGNHGYTF. CDR3 sequence (DNA): TGTGCCAGTAGTACAGGGAACCATGGCTACACCTTC.